The present T cell receptor (beta chain) was sequenced within a study of blood T cell repertoires in COVID-19. Overall study: Whether acute or convalescent, the COVID-19 samples came from the United States, Italy and Spain.

In the original analysis: From reference gene primer amplification, estimates of nucleated cell counts were derived. The assay was immunoSEQ multiplex PCR, and TCRdb's table has in-frame clones only and misses some. From that table come the V and J calls and clone size; the DNA was used to work out D and trimming. The sample holds about 230,000 clones; nearly 90% are singletons and the top ten take 3.5% to 4%. The V and J ends lost 4 bases and 2 bases, in that order; junction bases with no gene match: 7. Germline-derived CDR1 and CDR2 are SGDLS and YYNGEE. This CDR3 region has 16 residues. Recruitment covered roughly 24 US areas and drew participants whose ages spanned about 18 to 89 years. Participants had their cohort set by participant-reported clinical history.

This clonotype was sampled from a woman in her twenties or thirties with acute COVID-19. The V and J genes are TRBV9 and TRBJ2-5, with 11 bases that match TRBD2. The material sequenced was PBMCs or T cells enriched from blood (not recorded which). The chain's CDR3 is CASSLGLAAIQETQYF. The CDR3 nucleotides are TGTGCCAGCAGCTTGGGACTAGCGGCGATACAAGAGACCCAGTACTTC.